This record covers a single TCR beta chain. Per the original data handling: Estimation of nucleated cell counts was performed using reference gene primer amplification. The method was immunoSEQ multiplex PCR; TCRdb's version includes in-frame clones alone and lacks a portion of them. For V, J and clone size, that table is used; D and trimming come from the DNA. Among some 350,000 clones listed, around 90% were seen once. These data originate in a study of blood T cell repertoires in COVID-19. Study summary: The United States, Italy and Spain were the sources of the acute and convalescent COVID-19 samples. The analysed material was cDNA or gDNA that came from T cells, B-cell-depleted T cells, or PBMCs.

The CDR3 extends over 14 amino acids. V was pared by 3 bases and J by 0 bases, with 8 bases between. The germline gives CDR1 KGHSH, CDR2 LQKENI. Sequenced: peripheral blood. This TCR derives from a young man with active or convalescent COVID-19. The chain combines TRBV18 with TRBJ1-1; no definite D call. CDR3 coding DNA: TGTGCCAGCTCACCCCGGGAAATGAACACTGAAGCTTTCTTT. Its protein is CASSPREMNTEAFF.